This T cell receptor beta chain emerged from a study of blood T cell repertoires in COVID-19. Authors' processing steps: Nucleated cell counts were estimated from reference gene primer amplification. TCRdb's table, derived via immunoSEQ multiplex PCR, lists solely in-frame clones and lacks some. From that table come the V and J calls and clone size; the DNA was used to work out D and trimming. Of 150,000 to 200,000 clones in the sample, roughly nine tenths are singletons; the top ten hold under 4.5%. J lost 7 bases, V lost 4 bases, and 9 bases had no gene match. The CDR3 spans 15 residues. The V gene's germline CDR1 is SGHRS and CDR2 YFSETQ.

This clonotype was sampled from a woman in her seventies with acute or convalescent COVID-19. The V and J genes are TRBV5-1 and TRBJ2-1; 9 bases are a match to TRBD2. Sequenced sample: peripheral blood. The CDR3 DNA follows: TGCGCCAGCAGCACCCAAGCGGGGGGCGTAAATGAGCAGTTCTTC. Its translation is CASSTQAGGVNEQFF.